A single sample gave rise to the 29 T cell receptor beta chains below, sequenced in a study of T-cell reconstitution after alpha-beta-depleted transplantation in children. The library targeted TCRbeta and was prepared with unique molecular identifiers. Each CDR3 protein is one row after TCRdb ran MiXCR on the PCR reads. The data contain around 72,000 distinct CDR3 sequences, around 4.7% of them singletons. The sequencing used PBMCs, mostly from graft donor cells, collected 180 days after TCRalphabeta/CD19-depleted stem cell transplant. All receptors come from a boy in the first two years of life who had a stem cell transplant for acute myeloid leukemia, so the T cells may come from the graft donor.

In this sample, this clonotype turned up many times. The CDR3 region is CASSLEGGYTGELFF. The CDR3 DNA reads TGTGCCAGCAGCTTAGAGGGGGGATACACCGGGGAGCTGTTTTTT. This chain joins TRBV7-6 and TRBJ2-2, with D perhaps being TRBD1 or TRBD2 (6 bases each). Germline V lookup: CDR1 SGHVS, CDR2 FNYEAQ. The CDR3 extends over 15 amino acids. V was pared by 1 base and J by 3 bases, with 9 bases between.

This clonotype was counted at least ten times. The chain combines TRBV20-1 with TRBJ2-7, with D tentatively TRBD1 or TRBD2 (6 bases each). CDR3 length: 11 amino acids. Trimming took off 5 bases at V and 2 bases at J, with 7 bases between the two ends. Germline V gene data show CDR1 as DFQATT and CDR2 as SNEGSKA (reference sequence). The CDR3 coding sequence is TGCAGTGCTCGGGGGCCCTACGAGCAGTACGTC. This codes for CSARGPYEQYV.

This clonotype occurred many times. This chain uses TRBV5-1 with TRBJ1-1; D is unclear. V was trimmed by 4 bases and J by 5 bases, leaving 9 bases between them. Germline assignment: CDR1 SGHRS and CDR2 YFSETQ. This CDR3 has 12 residues. In nucleotides, the CDR3 is TGCGCCAGCAGCGGCGGGGTGACTGAAGCTTTCTTT. It codes for CASSGGVTEAFF.

The chain employs TRBV19 and TRBJ1-1; unclear D gene. Trimming pared 5 bases from V and 2 bases from J, leaving 15 bases between. The CDR3 covers 15 residues. Germline-derived CDR1 and CDR2 are LNHDA and SQIVND (reference sequence). For the CDR3, the DNA is TGTGCCAGTAGTGCCCCCTTATGGAAAAACACTGAAGCTTTCTTT. It codes for CASSAPLWKNTEAFF.

This clonotype was recorded many times. This chain uses TRBV21-1 with TRBJ2-1; the table assigns TRBD2, which was not confirmed against the DNA. TRBV21-1 is noted as a pseudogene. This CDR3 region has 14 residues. The CDR3: CAKHSTGTSDEQFF. The CDR3 nucleotides read TGTGCCAAACACTCAACCGGGACTAGCGATGAGCAGTTCTTC.

This clonotype was recorded at least ten times. The J gene is TRBJ2-1, the V gene TRBV6-2 or TRBV6-3; 7 bases map to TRBD2. Germline CDR1 is MNHEY and CDR2 is SVGEGT. The trim removed 5 bases at V and 4 bases at J, leaving 11 bases unmatched. The CDR3 runs to 16 residues. CDR3 protein: CASSLPPGGGYNEQFF. The CDR3 coding sequence is TGTGCCAGCAGTCTTCCCCCCGGCGGGGGATACAATGAGCAGTTCTTC.

Ten or more counts support this clonotype. The V and J genes are TRBV24-1 and TRBJ2-3, with D maybe TRBD2 (5 bases). This CDR3 has 17 residues. V gave up 4 bases and J gave up 0 bases, with 16 bases separating them. Germline-derived CDR1 and CDR2 are KGHDR and SFDVKD. Here the CDR3 DNA reads TGTGCCACCAGTGACCCGTCGGGGAGCGGTAGCACAGATACGCAGTATTTT. It specifies CATSDPSGSGSTDTQYF.

This clonotype was seen ten or more times. The chain recombines TRBV12-3 or TRBV12-4 with TRBJ2-7; 11 nucleotides agree with TRBD2. V trimming: 3 bases; J trimming: 5 bases; junction bases outside the gene matches: 3. The CDR3 is 14 amino acids. For the CDR3, the DNA is TGTGCCAGCAGTTTTAGCGGGGGGGCCCACGAGCAGTACGTC. Translated: CASSFSGGAHEQYV.

This chain uses TRBV4-2 with TRBJ2-1; unclear D gene. Between the trimmed V and J ends, which lost 7 bases and 0 bases, there was a span of 13 bases. CDR1 and CDR2 (germline): LGHNA, YNFKEQ. CDR3 size: 15 residues. CDR3 region: CASTLIPSSYNEQFF. Written as DNA, the CDR3 is TGTGCCAGCACACTGATACCGAGCTCCTACAATGAGCAGTTCTTC.

This clonotype was found many times. This chain joins TRBV24-1 and TRBJ1-5; 8 bases are a match to TRBD1. The ends lost 2 bases at V and 4 bases at J; junction bases unmatched: 3. Germline CDR1 is KGHDR and CDR2 is SFDVKD. CDR3 length: 15 residues. The CDR3: CATSDSRTGNQPQHF. The CDR3 region has the DNA TGTGCCACCAGTGATTCCCGGACAGGGAATCAGCCCCAGCATTTT.

This clonotype was detected ten times or more. The CDR3 DNA sequence: TGCAGTGCTAGAGCACCTAGCTCCTATAATTCACCCCTCCACTTT. Translated, it gives CSARAPSSYNSPLHF. The chain uses TRBV20-1 and TRBJ1-6; D remains ambiguous. Germline V lookup: CDR1 DFQATT, CDR2 SNEGSKA (reference sequence). Trimming removed 1 base at V and 0 bases at J, with 7 bases between. The CDR3 is 15 amino acids.

This clonotype was picked up many times. The V call is TRBV20-1, the J call TRBJ2-7; tentatively, D is TRBD2 (6 bases). The V end was cut by 5 bases, the J end by 1 base, with 6 bases between. The germline CDR1 and CDR2 sequences are DFQATT and SNEGSKA (reference sequence). The CDR3 has 11 amino acids. This CDR3 is CSAAGSYEQYV. CDR3 nucleotides: TGCAGTGCTGCGGGGTCCTACGAGCAGTACGTC.

This clonotype was seen ten or more times. The V gene is TRBV9, the J gene TRBJ1-4, with 10 positions matching TRBD1. Germline CDR1 SGDLS, CDR2 YYNGEE. Trimming at V came to 0 bases and at J to 0 bases, leaving 2 bases not matched to a gene. The CDR3 extends over 17 amino acids. The CDR3 bases are TGTGCCAGCAGCGTAGGGGACAGGGGCACAACTAATGAAAAACTGTTTTTT. Protein: CASSVGDRGTTNEKLFF.

This clonotype was observed many times. This sequence joins TRBV11-1 and TRBJ2-3; D perhaps matches TRBD1 (6 bases). The CDR3 runs to 18 residues. The V end was cut by 5 bases, the J end by 4 bases, with 25 bases between. Germline lookup yields CDR1 SGHAT and CDR2 FQDESV (reference sequence). CDR3 DNA: TGTGCCAGCAGCCCAGGGGCGACTCGACCGTTGGGTGCAGATACGCAGTATTTT. As protein: CASSPGATRPLGADTQYF.

This clonotype was recorded many times. The chain has TRBV12-3 or TRBV12-4 and TRBJ2-2; the D gene could be TRBD1 or TRBD2 (5 bases each). V gave up 1 base and J gave up 4 bases, with 7 bases separating them. The CDR3 loop spans 14 amino acids. The CDR3 DNA follows: TGTGCCAGCAGTTTAGGGGGGAGCACCGGGGAGCTGTTTTTT. This sequence encodes CASSLGGSTGELFF.

Ten or more counts support this clonotype. J is TRBJ2-3 and V is TRBV7-3; D ambiguous. This CDR3 spans 14 amino acids. Germline CDR1 SGHTA, CDR2 FQGTGA. V gave up 2 bases and J gave up 2 bases, with 8 bases separating them. The CDR3 DNA sequence: TGTGCCAGCAGCTTAGACCGGTACACAGATACGCAGTATTTT. Residues: CASSLDRYTDTQYF.

This clonotype has at least ten counts. The gene calls are TRBV5-1 and TRBJ2-5; TRBD1 aligns across 9 bases. Germline lookup yields CDR1 SGHRS and CDR2 YFSETQ. Trimming cost V 4 bases and J 3 bases; bases outside gene matches: 1. This CDR3 has 13 residues. The CDR3 nucleotides read TGCGCCAGCAGCCGGACAGGGGAAGAGACCCAGTACTTC. It translates to CASSRTGEETQYF. Together with reference TRBV5-1 and TRBJ2-5, the CDR3 gives the full variable domain: KAGVTQTPRYLIKTRGQQVTLSCSPISGHRSVSWYQQTPGQGLQFLFEYFSETQRNKGNFPGRFSGRQFSNSRSEMNVSTLELGDSALYLCASSRTGEETQYFGPGTRLLVL.

This clonotype was observed a few times. A read error is possible here, since a much larger clone lies one base away. The rearrangement uses TRBV4-1 and TRBJ1-3; D call uncertain. The CDR3 totals 16 residues. From germline, CDR1 is MGHRA and CDR2 YSYEKL. In DNA form, the CDR3 reads TGCACCAGCAGCCAACAAGCAGAGATTCGAAGAAACACCATATATTTT. Its translation is CTSSQQAEIRRNTIYF.

This clonotype was seen repeatedly, ten times or more. V and J are TRBV7-8 and TRBJ2-5; 13 bases agree with TRBD2. The CDR3 loop spans 16 amino acids. V shed 5 bases, J shed 3 bases, and the junction held 6 bases outside the gene matches. Germline V gives CDR1 SGHVS, CDR2 FQNEAQ. The CDR3 DNA is TGTGCCAGCAGCATCCTAGGACTAGCGGGGGAAGAGACCCAGTACTTC. Amino acid sequence: CASSILGLAGEETQYF.

In its sample, this clonotype was seen many times. This sequence joins TRBV12-3 or TRBV12-4 and TRBJ2-1, with D tentatively TRBD2 (5 bases). This CDR3 is built from 13 residues. V gave up 6 bases and J gave up 4 bases, with 10 bases separating them. CDR3 sequence: CASSSEGYNEQFF. The CDR3 DNA reads TGTGCCAGCAGCTCCGAGGGATACAATGAGCAGTTCTTC.

This clonotype was counted ten times or more. The chain couples TRBV5-1 to TRBJ1-1; no clear D gene. From germline, CDR1 is SGHRS and CDR2 YFSETQ. Trimming cost V 0 bases and J 0 bases, with 9 bases left between them. There are 15 residues in the CDR3. The CDR3 coding sequence is TGCGCCAGCAGCTTGGTGGGAGGCTTGAACACTGAAGCTTTCTTT. Encoded protein: CASSLVGGLNTEAFF.

This clonotype showed up just a few times. The genes are TRBV14 and TRBJ2-3; no reliable D call. The V end lost 4 bases, the J end lost 4 bases, and 6 bases lay between the germline ends. The CDR3 has 12 residues. Per the germline V gene, CDR1 is SGHDN and CDR2 is FVKESK. CDR3 loop: CASSRQADTQYF. The DNA of the CDR3 is TGTGCCAGCAGCCGCCAGGCAGATACGCAGTATTTT.

This clonotype was recorded many times. This sequence joins TRBV11-2 and TRBJ2-1; D may be TRBD1 (6 bases). V lost 6 bases, J lost 6 bases, and 18 bases lay in between. The CDR3 covers 15 residues. CDR1 is SGHAT, CDR2 FQNNGV, per germline. The CDR3 sequence is CASSPRQVLLNEQFF. The CDR3 DNA reads TGTGCCAGCAGTCCTAGACAGGTTCTTCTCAATGAGCAGTTCTTC.

CDR3: CSVRPDRAGTEAFF. CDR3 bases: TGCAGCGTCCGCCCGGACAGGGCGGGCACTGAAGCTTTCTTT. The chain links TRBV29-1 to TRBJ1-1; 8 bases line up with TRBD1. V lost 6 bases to trimming and J lost 4 bases; unmatched junction nucleotides: 10. Germline V CDR1 and CDR2: SQVTM, ANQGSEA. The CDR3 length is 14 residues.

In this sample, this clonotype turned up many times. As DNA, the CDR3 is TGTGCCAGCAGTGAATTGCGGCGGGGATACACAGATACGCAGTATTTT. Protein: CASSELRRGYTDTQYF. The V call is TRBV25-1, the J call TRBJ2-3, with D tentatively TRBD2 (6 bases). V lost 1 base and J lost 2, with 13 bases in between. There are 16 residues in the CDR3. CDR1 MGHDK and CDR2 SYGVNS come from the germline V gene.

This clonotype was seen at least ten times. The chain joins TRBV13 to TRBJ1-2, with 8 positions matching TRBD1. This CDR3 is 15 amino acids long. V gave up 5 bases and J gave up 8 bases; unmatched junction bases: 13. Per the germline V gene, CDR1 is PRHDT and CDR2 is FYEKMQ (reference sequence). As DNA, the CDR3 is TGTGCCAGCAGCGATTCAGGGGGCTCACGAGGCGGCTACACCTTC. The encoded protein is CASSDSGGSRGGYTF.

This clonotype was seen repeatedly, ten times or more. The chain carries TRBV6-2 or TRBV6-3 and TRBJ2-1, with D uncertain. V was clipped by 4 bases and J by 0 bases, with 7 bases between them. This CDR3 has 14 residues. Per germline, CDR1 MNHEY and CDR2 SVGEGT. CDR3 in DNA: TGTGCCAGCAGTTTTCTTAGCTCCTACAATGAGCAGTTCTTC. Residues: CASSFLSSYNEQFF.

This clonotype was counted at least ten times. V gene TRBV28 combines with J gene TRBJ1-5; 7 bases are shared with TRBD1. Germline CDR1 and CDR2: MDHEN and SYDVKM. Trimming removed 7 bases from V and 2 bases from J; junction bases left unmatched: 8. There are 15 residues in the CDR3. For the CDR3, the DNA is TGTGCCAGCAAACCAGGGGGTCCTCGCAATCAGCCCCAGCATTTT. It translates to CASKPGGPRNQPQHF.

This clonotype was seen ten or more times. This rearrangement joins TRBV1 to TRBJ2-7; the tabulated D call, TRBD1, remains unverified against the DNA. TRBV1 is an annotated pseudogene. The CDR3 has 14 residues. The CDR3 nucleotides read TGCACCAGCAGCCAATTGACAGGGTTAGTCGAGCAGTACGTC. Protein sequence: CTSSQLTGLVEQYV.